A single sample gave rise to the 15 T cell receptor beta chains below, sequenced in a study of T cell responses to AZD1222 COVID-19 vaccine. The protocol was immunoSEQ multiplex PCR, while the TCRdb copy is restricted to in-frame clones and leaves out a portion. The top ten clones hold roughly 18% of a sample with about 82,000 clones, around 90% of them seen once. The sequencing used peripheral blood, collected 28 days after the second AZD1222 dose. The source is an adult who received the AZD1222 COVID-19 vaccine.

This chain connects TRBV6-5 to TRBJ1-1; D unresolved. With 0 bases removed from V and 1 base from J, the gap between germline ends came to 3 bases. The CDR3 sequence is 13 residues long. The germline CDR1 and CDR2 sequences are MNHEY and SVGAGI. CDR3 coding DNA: TGTGCCAGCAGTTACTCGTCGAACACTGAAGCTTTCTTT. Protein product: CASSYSSNTEAFF.

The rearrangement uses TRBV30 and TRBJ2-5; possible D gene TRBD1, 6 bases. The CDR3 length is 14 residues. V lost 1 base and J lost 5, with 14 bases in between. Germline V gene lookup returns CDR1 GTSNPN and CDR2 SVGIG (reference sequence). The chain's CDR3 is CAWSGGQGLETQYF. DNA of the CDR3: TGTGCCTGGAGTGGTGGCCAGGGGTTGGAGACCCAGTACTTC.

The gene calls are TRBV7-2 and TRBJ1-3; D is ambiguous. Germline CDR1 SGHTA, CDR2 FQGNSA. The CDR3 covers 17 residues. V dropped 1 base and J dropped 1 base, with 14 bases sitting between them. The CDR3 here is CASSLERVLPSGNTIYF. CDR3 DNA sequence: TGTGCCAGCAGCTTAGAGAGGGTTCTACCTTCTGGAAACACCATATATTTT.

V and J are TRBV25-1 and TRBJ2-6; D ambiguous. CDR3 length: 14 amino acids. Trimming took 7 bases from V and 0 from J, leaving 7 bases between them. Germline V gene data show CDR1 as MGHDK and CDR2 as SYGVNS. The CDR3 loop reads CASTLSSGANVLTF. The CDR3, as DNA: TGTGCCAGCACCCTGAGCTCTGGGGCCAACGTCCTGACTTTC.

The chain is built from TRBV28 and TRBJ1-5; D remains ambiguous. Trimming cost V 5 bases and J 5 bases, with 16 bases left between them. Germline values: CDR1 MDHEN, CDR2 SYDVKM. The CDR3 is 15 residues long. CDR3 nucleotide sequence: TGTGCCAGCAGTCACCCAAGCTTCGGGGATCAGCCCCAGCATTTT. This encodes CASSHPSFGDQPQHF.

The DNA for the CDR3 is TGCGCCAGCAGCCCTAAACAGGATAGCAATCAGCCCCAGCATTTT. It translates to CASSPKQDSNQPQHF. V and J are TRBV4-1 and TRBJ1-5; D may be TRBD1 (5 bases). This CDR3 comprises 15 residues. V shed 4 bases and J shed 0 bases, with 10 bases lying between them. Per the germline V gene, CDR1 is MGHRA and CDR2 is YSYEKL.

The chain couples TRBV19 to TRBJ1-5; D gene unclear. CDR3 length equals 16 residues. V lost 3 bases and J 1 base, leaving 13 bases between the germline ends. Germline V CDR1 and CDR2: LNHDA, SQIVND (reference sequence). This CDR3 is CASSISPLMSNQPQHF. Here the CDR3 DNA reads TGTGCCAGTAGTATTTCCCCGCTAATGAGCAATCAGCCCCAGCATTTT. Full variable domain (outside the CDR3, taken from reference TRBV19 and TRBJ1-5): DGGITQSPKYLFRKEGQNVTLSCEQNLNHDAMYWYRQDPGQGLRLIYYSQIVNDFQKGDIAEGYSVSREKKESFPLTVTSAQKNPTAFYLCASSISPLMSNQPQHFGDGTRLSIL.

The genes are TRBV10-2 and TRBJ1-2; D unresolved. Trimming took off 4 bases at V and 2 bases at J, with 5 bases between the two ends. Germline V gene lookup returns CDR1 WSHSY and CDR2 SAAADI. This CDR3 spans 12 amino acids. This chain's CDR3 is CASSAGNYGYTF. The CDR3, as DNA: TGCGCCAGCAGTGCGGGAAACTATGGCTACACCTTC.

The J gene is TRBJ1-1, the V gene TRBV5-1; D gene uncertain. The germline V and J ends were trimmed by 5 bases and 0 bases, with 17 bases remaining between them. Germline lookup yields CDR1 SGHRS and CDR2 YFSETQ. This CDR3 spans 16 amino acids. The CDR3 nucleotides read TGCGCCAGCAGTAGGTTGGATGCCAGTTTGAACACTGAAGCTTTCTTT. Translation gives CASSRLDASLNTEAFF.

The CDR3 sequence is CASSLAPSGSQYF. CDR3 in DNA: TGTGCCAGCAGTTTAGCGCCGAGCGGCTCGCAGTATTTT. This chain uses TRBV12-3 or TRBV12-4 with TRBJ2-3; TRBD2 might be the D (5 bases). This CDR3 spans 13 amino acids. The V and J ends lost 0 bases and 10 bases respectively, with 11 bases between them.

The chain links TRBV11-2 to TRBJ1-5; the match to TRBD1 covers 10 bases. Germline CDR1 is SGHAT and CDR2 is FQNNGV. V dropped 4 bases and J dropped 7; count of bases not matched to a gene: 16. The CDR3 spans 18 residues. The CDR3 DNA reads TGTGCCAGCAGCTCCTCACCGTATCTGGGGGGACAGGGGCAGCCCCAGCATTTT. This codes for CASSSSPYLGGQGQPQHF.

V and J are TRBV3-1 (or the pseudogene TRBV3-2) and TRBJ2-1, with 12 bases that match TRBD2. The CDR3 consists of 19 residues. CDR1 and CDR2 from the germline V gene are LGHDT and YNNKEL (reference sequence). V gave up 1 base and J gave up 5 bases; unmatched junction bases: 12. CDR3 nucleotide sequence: TGTGCCAGCAGCCAAGTATCTGGGAGGGGACTAGCGGGCAACAATGAGCAGTTCTTC. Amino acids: CASSQVSGRGLAGNNEQFF.

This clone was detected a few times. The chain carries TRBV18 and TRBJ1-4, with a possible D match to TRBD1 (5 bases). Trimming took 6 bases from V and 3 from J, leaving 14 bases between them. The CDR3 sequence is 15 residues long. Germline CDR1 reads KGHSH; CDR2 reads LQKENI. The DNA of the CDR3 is TGTGCCAGCTCCCAGTCATGGGGGGCTAATGAAAAACTGTTTTTT. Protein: CASSQSWGANEKLFF. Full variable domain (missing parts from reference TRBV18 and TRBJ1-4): NAGVMQNPRHLVRRRGQEARLRCSPMKGHSHVYWYRQLPEEGLKFMVYLQKENIIDESGMPKERFSAEFPKEGPSILRIQQVVRGDSAAYFCASSQSWGANEKLFFGSGTQLSVL.

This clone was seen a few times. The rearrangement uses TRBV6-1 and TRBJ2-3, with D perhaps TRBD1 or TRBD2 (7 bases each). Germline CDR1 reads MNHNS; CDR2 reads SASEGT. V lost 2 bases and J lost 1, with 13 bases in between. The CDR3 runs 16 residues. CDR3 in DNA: TGTGCCAGCAGTGAAAACCAGGGGGGGGGCACAGATACGCAGTATTTT. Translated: CASSENQGGGTDTQYF.

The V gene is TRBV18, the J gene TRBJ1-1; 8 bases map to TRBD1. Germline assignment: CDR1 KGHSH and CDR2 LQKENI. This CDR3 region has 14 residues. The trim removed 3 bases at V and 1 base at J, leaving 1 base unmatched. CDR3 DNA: TGTGCCAGCTCACCCAGGGGGCAGAACACTGAAGCTTTCTTT. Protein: CASSPRGQNTEAFF.